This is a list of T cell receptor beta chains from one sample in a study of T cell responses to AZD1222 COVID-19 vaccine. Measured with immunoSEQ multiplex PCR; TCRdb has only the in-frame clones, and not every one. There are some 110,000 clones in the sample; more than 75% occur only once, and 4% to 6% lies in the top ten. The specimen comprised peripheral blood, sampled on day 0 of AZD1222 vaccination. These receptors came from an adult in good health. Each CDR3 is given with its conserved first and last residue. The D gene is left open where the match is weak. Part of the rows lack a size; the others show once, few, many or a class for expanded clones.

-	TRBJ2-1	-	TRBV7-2	TGTGCCAGCAGCTTAGATCTAGCTCAGAGGTTCTTC	CASSLDLAQRFF
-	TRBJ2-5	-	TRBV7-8	TGTGCCAGCAGCCGAAACCAAGAGACCCAGTACTTC	CASSRNQETQYF
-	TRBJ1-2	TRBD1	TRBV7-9	TGTGCCAGCAGCTTAGGGTCGGGACAGGGTTTCACTGATAACTATGGCTACACCTTC	CASSLGSGQGFTDNYGYTF
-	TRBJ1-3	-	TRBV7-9	TGTGCCAGCAGCTTAGGGTCCTCTGGAAACACCATATATTTT	CASSLGSSGNTIYF
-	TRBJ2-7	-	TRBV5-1	TGCGCCAGCAGCTGGGACGGACCCTACGAGCAGTACTTC	CASSWDGPYEQYF
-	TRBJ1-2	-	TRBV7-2	TGTGCCAGCAGCTTAGAGGGCAGGCCTGTTGGGGGCTACACCTTC	CASSLEGRPVGGYTF
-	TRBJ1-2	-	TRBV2	TGTGCCAGCAATCGAGGGGCGCCTGGCTACACCTTC	CASNRGAPGYTF
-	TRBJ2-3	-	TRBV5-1	TGCGCCAGCAGCTGGGGAACCAGAACAGATACGCAGTATTTT	CASSWGTRTDTQYF
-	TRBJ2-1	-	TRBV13	TGTGCCAGCAGCTTGGGGAACAATGAGCAGTTCTTC	CASSLGNNEQFF
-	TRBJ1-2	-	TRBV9	TGTGCCAGCAGCGTAGCATCGGCAGGGCTAAACTATGGCTACACCTTC	CASSVASAGLNYGYTF
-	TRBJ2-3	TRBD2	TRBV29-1	TGCAGCGTTGAAGGGGGGAGGGGCACAGATACGCAGTATTTT	CSVEGGRGTDTQYF
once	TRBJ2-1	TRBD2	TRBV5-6	TGTGCCAGCAGCCCGGGGGGACTAAACAACAATGAGCAGTTCTTC	CASSPGGLNNNEQFF